Below, 15 T cell receptor beta chains from the same sample are listed, as sequenced in a study of technical replicates of blood from several donors. Assay: immunoSEQ multiplex PCR; the TCRdb copy retains only in-frame clones and omits some. The profile shows approximately 52,000 clones, roughly 84% of them singletons. Sequenced input: PBMCs. Receptors were obtained from a human donor in good health. Some clones in this sample may be carry-over from other donors' samples.

On this clone itself: The germline gene is not matched at one end of the junction; a read error may be the cause. The V gene is TRBV2, the J gene TRBJ1-2; 11 bases agree with TRBD1. In germline, CDR1 is SNHLY, CDR2 FYNNEI. This CDR3 is built from 15 residues. CDR3 nucleotides: TGTGCCAGCAGGGGAGGACAGGGGGCTAAGTATGGCTACACCTTC. Protein: CASRGGQGAKYGYTF.

The V and J genes are TRBV9 and TRBJ2-1; 12 nucleotides agree with TRBD2. V was pared by 7 bases and J by 8 bases, with 13 bases of the junction left unmatched. The germline gives CDR1 SGDLS, CDR2 YYNGEE. The CDR3 extends over 16 amino acids. The CDR3 sequence is CASSASGRADWYEQFF. CDR3 in DNA: TGTGCCAGCTCGGCTAGCGGGAGGGCCGACTGGTATGAGCAGTTCTTC.

This clone was picked up one time. The chain uses TRBV10-3 and TRBJ1-2; D is perhaps TRBD1 (5 bases). Germline V gives CDR1 ENHRY, CDR2 SYGVKD. This CDR3 comprises 15 residues. With 2 bases removed from V and 7 bases from J, the gap between germline ends came to 17 bases. CDR3 region: CAISEGGTAFFGYTF. The CDR3 region has the DNA TGTGCCATCAGTGAGGGGGGGACGGCTTTTTTTGGCTACACCTTC.

This rearrangement joins TRBV6-5 to TRBJ2-7; the D gene is possibly TRBD1 (6 bases). Germline lookup yields CDR1 MNHEY and CDR2 SVGAGI. Trimming removed 2 bases from V and 1 base from J, with 12 bases in between. This CDR3 spans 15 amino acids. The CDR3 protein is CASSYGGSTSYEQYF. CDR3 DNA sequence: TGTGCCAGCAGTTACGGGGGCTCAACTTCCTACGAGCAGTACTTC.

The genes are TRBV6-5 and TRBJ1-6, with a tentative D call TRBD1 (5 bases). Between the trimmed V and J ends, which lost 2 bases and 0 bases, there was a span of 8 bases. The CDR3 has 16 residues. The germline V gene has CDR1 MNHEY and CDR2 SVGAGI. The CDR3 loop reads CASSYRGSSYNSPLHF. The CDR3 nucleotides are TGTGCCAGCAGTTACCGGGGGAGCTCCTATAATTCACCCCTCCACTTT.

The rearrangement uses TRBV6-5 and TRBJ2-2; tentative D call: TRBD1 (5 bases). CDR1 and CDR2 (germline): MNHEY, SVGAGI. Trimming stripped 10 bases from V and 1 base from J, with 10 bases between. This CDR3 is 13 amino acids long. CDR3 in amino acids: CAIGRVNTGELFF. CDR3 DNA: TGTGCCATTGGCAGGGTGAACACCGGGGAGCTGTTTTTT.

V gene TRBV9 combines with J gene TRBJ2-3; D not resolved. The V and J ends lost 0 bases and 6 bases respectively, with 8 bases between them. This CDR3 spans 13 amino acids. Germline assignment: CDR1 SGDLS and CDR2 YYNGEE. DNA for the CDR3: TGTGCCAGCAGCGTAGGGCTAGTTGATACGCAGTATTTT. It specifies CASSVGLVDTQYF.

This clone was picked up a small number of times. This chain joins TRBV6-6 and TRBJ1-1; 8 bases are shared with TRBD1. CDR3 length: 13 amino acids. Germline V gene sequence: CDR1 MNHNY, CDR2 SVGAGI (reference sequence). V dropped 5 bases and J dropped 7; count of bases not matched to a gene: 6. This CDR3 reads CASSTGQAREAFF. DNA of the CDR3: TGTGCCAGCAGTACGGGACAGGCTCGTGAAGCTTTCTTT.

The chain has TRBV9 and TRBJ2-1; 8 bases fit TRBD2. Germline-derived CDR1 and CDR2 are SGDLS and YYNGEE. V lost 0 bases to trimming and J lost 4 bases; unmatched junction nucleotides: 6. This CDR3 contains 16 residues. CDR3: CASSVGSGGGYNEQFF. CDR3 DNA: TGTGCCAGCAGCGTAGGATCGGGCGGGGGGTACAATGAGCAGTTCTTC.

The rearrangement joins TRBV4-2 to TRBJ2-3; D gene uncertain. From germline, CDR1 is LGHNA and CDR2 YNFKEQ. The CDR3 runs 12 residues. Trimming shortened V by 4 bases and J by 3 bases, and 5 bases separated the two germline ends. CDR3: CASSPGTDTQYF. In DNA, the CDR3 is TGTGCCAGCAGCCCCGGGACAGATACGCAGTATTTT.

As DNA, the CDR3 is TGTGCCAGCAGTTTCGGGGTGCCCGGGGGGAGCACTGAAGCTTTCTTT. Translating gives CASSFGVPGGSTEAFF. The chain combines TRBV6-5 with TRBJ1-1; a possible D gene is TRBD1 (5 bases). Germline V gene data show CDR1 as MNHEY and CDR2 as SVGAGI. Trimming cost V 4 bases and J 4 bases, with 19 bases left between them. The CDR3 sequence is 16 residues long.

This chain uses TRBV6-6 with TRBJ2-6; possible D gene TRBD1, 6 bases. Germline V gives CDR1 MNHNY, CDR2 SVGAGI (reference sequence). The CDR3 covers 15 residues. The V gene lost 6 bases and the J gene lost 15 bases, with 24 bases spanning the gap. CDR3: CASSPRQADLSRLTF. CDR3 sequence (DNA): TGTGCCAGCAGCCCTCGACAGGCGGACCTCTCTCGCCTGACTTTC.

The chain recombines TRBV6-4 with TRBJ2-1, with 8 bases that match TRBD2. The CDR3 loop spans 15 amino acids. Looked up from germline, CDR1 is MRHNA and CDR2 is SNTAGT. Trimming took 2 bases from V and 9 from J; bases not matched to a gene: 9. This chain's CDR3 is CASSDVSGEGSEQFF. For the CDR3, the DNA is TGTGCCAGCAGTGACGTTAGCGGGGAGGGAAGTGAGCAGTTCTTC.

This chain connects TRBV6-5 to TRBJ1-3, with D possibly matching TRBD1 (6 bases). Germline CDR1 MNHEY, CDR2 SVGAGI. CDR3 size: 15 residues. Trimming took off 7 bases at V and 2 bases at J, with 15 bases between the two ends. The CDR3 bases are TGTGCCAGCAAACAAATTGGGACAACTGGAAACACCATATATTTT. Its protein product is CASKQIGTTGNTIYF.

The CDR3 spells CASGQGGNTEAFF. Here the CDR3 DNA reads TGTGCCAGTGGTCAGGGAGGGAACACTGAAGCTTTCTTT. The rearrangement links TRBV2 to TRBJ1-1; D may be TRBD1 (5 bases). The CDR3 runs to 13 residues. Germline V CDR1 and CDR2: SNHLY, FYNNEI. V was cut by 9 bases and J by 1 base, with 12 bases left in between.